This T cell receptor beta chain stems from a study of shared clonotypes between healthy human individuals. Repertoires were generated with immunoSEQ multiplex PCR, while TCRdb's copy carries only in-frame clones and drops some. The table has 450,000 to 600,000 clones, 70% to 85% seen once. CDR1 is ENHRY and CDR2 is SYGVKD in the germline V gene. The V gene end was trimmed by 2 bases and the J gene end by 1 base; junction bases not matched to a gene: 6. The CDR3 has 16 amino acids. The source of this sequence is a woman aged 40 to 55 in good health. Some clones in this sample may be carry-over from other donors' samples. The gene calls are TRBV10-3 and TRBJ2-5; 8 nucleotides line up with TRBD2. The sample comprised PBMCs. In nucleotides, the CDR3 is TGTGCCATCAGTGAGCCAGCGGGAGCCTCCCAAGAGACCCAGTACTTC. It specifies CAISEPAGASQETQYF.